These 27 T cell receptor beta chains came from one sample sequenced in a study of shared clonotypes between healthy human individuals. Profiling relied on immunoSEQ multiplex PCR, and the TCRdb table lists in-frame clones only, not all of them. The sample yields some 2,500,000 clones, 85% to 95% seen once. The specimen was naive CD4+ T cells from PBMCs. The subset: CD45RA+ positively selected. All receptors derive from a man aged 18 to 29 in good health. Some clones in this sample may be carry-over from other donors' samples.

Only a few counts were recorded for this clone. The chain joins TRBV28 to TRBJ1-3; D gene unclear. CDR1 and CDR2 (germline): MDHEN, SYDVKM. Trimming stripped 1 base from V and 2 bases from J, with 9 bases between. The CDR3 runs 15 residues. Here the CDR3 reads CASSLSVDTGNTIYF. The CDR3 DNA sequence: TGTGCCAGCAGTTTATCGGTTGATACTGGAAACACCATATATTTT.

This chain uses TRBV7-3 with TRBJ2-3; possible D gene TRBD2, 6 bases. The ends were cut back, 5 bases at V and 6 bases at J, with 12 bases in the middle. The CDR3 totals 13 residues. CDR1 is SGHTA and CDR2 is FQGTGA in the germline V gene. CDR3 amino acids: CASSPTGVDTQYF. The CDR3 DNA is TGTGCCAGCAGCCCCACGGGAGTCGATACGCAGTATTTT.

The gene calls are TRBV18 and TRBJ2-1; 7 bases line up with TRBD1. This CDR3 comprises 15 residues. J was trimmed by 6 bases and V by 6 bases; bases with no gene match: 11. Germline loops: CDR1 KGHSH, CDR2 LQKENI. The CDR3 here is CASSPKGAGGNEQFF. CDR3 bases: TGTGCCAGCTCCCCCAAAGGGGCAGGGGGCAATGAGCAGTTCTTC. Based on the CDR3 plus reference TRBV18 and TRBJ2-1, the full variable domain is NAGVMQNPRHLVRRRGQEARLRCSPMKGHSHVYWYRQLPEEGLKFMVYLQKENIIDESGMPKERFSAEFPKEGPSILRIQQVVRGDSAAYFCASSPKGAGGNEQFFGPGTRLTVL.

The rearrangement links TRBV10-1 to TRBJ1-4; D remains ambiguous. Germline V lookup: CDR1 WNHNN, CDR2 SYGVQD (reference sequence). The V gene lost 8 bases and the J gene lost 10 bases, with 11 bases spanning the gap. The length of the CDR3 is 11 residues. The CDR3 protein is CASPAAGKLFF. The CDR3 DNA is TGCGCCAGCCCCGCGGCGGGAAAACTGTTTTTT.

This chain connects TRBV19 to TRBJ2-5, with D unresolved. The CDR3 length is 14 residues. Germline lookup yields CDR1 LNHDA and CDR2 SQIVND (reference sequence). V was cut by 1 base and J by 5 bases, with 11 bases left in between. The CDR3 sequence is CASSIVPVGETQYF. CDR3 DNA sequence: TGTGCCAGTAGTATAGTTCCCGTTGGCGAGACCCAGTACTTC.

CDR3 amino acids: CASSRTGEETQYF. The CDR3 coding sequence is TGCGCCAGCAGCCGGACAGGGGAAGAGACCCAGTACTTC. The V gene is TRBV5-1, the J gene TRBJ2-5; TRBD1 agrees at 9 bases. After removal of 4 bases from V and 3 bases from J, the junction contained 1 base not matched to a gene. Germline lookup yields CDR1 SGHRS and CDR2 YFSETQ. CDR3 size: 13 residues.

The chain employs TRBV10-3 and TRBJ2-1; a possible D gene is TRBD2 (6 bases). The V end lost 1 base, the J end lost 4 bases, and 20 bases lay between the germline ends. This CDR3 region has 18 residues. The germline V gene has CDR1 ENHRY and CDR2 SYGVKD. CDR3 sequence: CAISEWREGGSKYNEQFF. CDR3 in DNA: TGTGCCATCAGTGAGTGGAGGGAAGGTGGATCCAAGTACAATGAGCAGTTCTTC.

The chain carries TRBV5-4 and TRBJ2-5, with D possibly TRBD2 on 6 matching bases. The V gene lost 1 base and the J gene lost 1 base, with 11 bases spanning the gap. Germline V gives CDR1 SGHNT, CDR2 YYREEE (reference sequence). The CDR3 totals 15 residues. The CDR3 sequence: CASSLSRRGQETQYF. The CDR3 nucleotides are TGTGCCAGCAGCTTGAGTCGGCGGGGCCAAGAGACCCAGTACTTC.

The chain combines TRBV5-5 with TRBJ2-7; 9 positions agree with TRBD2. This CDR3 contains 14 residues. Losses at the gene ends were 6 bases for V and 1 base for J; bases not matched to a gene: 5. Germline V gene data show CDR1 as SGHKS and CDR2 as YYEKEE (reference sequence). DNA for the CDR3: TGTGCCAGCACCCTAGCGGGGATTTCCTACGAGCAGTACTTC. Translating gives CASTLAGISYEQYF.

The V call is TRBV6-5, the J call TRBJ1-2, with 7 bases matching TRBD1. Losses at the gene ends were 7 bases for V and 2 bases for J; bases not matched to a gene: 7. The CDR3 totals 14 residues. Per germline, CDR1 MNHEY and CDR2 SVGAGI. DNA of the CDR3: TGTGCCAGCACAAAGGGGGCCAGCAACTATGGCTACACCTTC. Translated: CASTKGASNYGYTF.

This chain uses TRBV5-8 with TRBJ2-3; 8 positions agree with TRBD1. Per germline, CDR1 SGHTS and CDR2 YDEGEE. This CDR3 has 15 residues. V shed 4 bases and J 2 bases; nucleotides not matched to a gene: 6. DNA for the CDR3: TGTGCCAGCAGCCGCCCAGGGGGCCCCACAGATACGCAGTATTTT. Translated: CASSRPGGPTDTQYF.

The chain carries TRBV4-3 and TRBJ1-3, with D maybe TRBD1 (5 bases). The V end was cut by 0 bases, the J end by 2 bases, with 11 bases between. The CDR3 runs 16 residues. Germline CDR1 and CDR2: LGHNA and YSLEER. The CDR3 reads CASSQDPTGPGNTIYF. CDR3 bases: TGCGCCAGCAGCCAAGATCCAACAGGTCCTGGAAACACCATATATTTT.

V gene TRBV11-2 combines with J gene TRBJ2-6, with 7 nucleotides matching TRBD1. Trimming removed 4 bases from V and 1 base from J; junction bases left unmatched: 7. CDR1 and CDR2 (germline): SGHAT, FQNNGV. There are 17 residues in the CDR3. CDR3 DNA sequence: TGTGCCAGCAGCTCACAGGGGTCGGGTTCTGGGGCCAACGTCCTGACTTTC. This gives the protein CASSSQGSGSGANVLTF. Combining the CDR3 with reference TRBV11-2 and TRBJ2-6 gives the whole variable domain EAGVAQSPRYKIIEKRQSVAFWCNPISGHATLYWYQQILGQGPKLLIQFQNNGVVDDSQLPKDRFSAERLKGVDSTLKIQPAKLEDSAVYLCASSSQGSGSGANVLTFGAGSRLTVL.

V and J are TRBV6-1 and TRBJ2-7; D is possibly TRBD1 or TRBD2 (5 bases each). This CDR3 contains 15 residues. Per germline, CDR1 MNHNS and CDR2 SASEGT. Between the trimmed V and J ends, which lost 3 bases and 0 bases, there was a span of 12 bases. The CDR3 DNA is TGTGCCAGCAGTGAGGGGGTAGCGACCTCCTACGAGCAGTACTTC. As protein: CASSEGVATSYEQYF.

The gene calls are TRBV28 and TRBJ2-1, with TRBD2 identical over 11 bases. CDR1 is MDHEN and CDR2 is SYDVKM in the germline V gene. V shed 5 bases and J 6 bases; nucleotides not matched to a gene: 18. CDR3 length: 19 amino acids. CDR3 coding DNA: TGTGCCAGCAGTACGGCTAGCGGGAGGTGGTTCGCTTCGGGCAATGAGCAGTTCTTC. Encoded protein: CASSTASGRWFASGNEQFF.

The chain recombines TRBV7-9 with TRBJ2-1; 9 nucleotides align to TRBD1. The length of the CDR3 is 17 residues. Germline values: CDR1 SEHNR, CDR2 FQNEAQ (reference sequence). V shed 4 bases, J shed 2 bases, and the junction held 9 bases outside the gene matches. CDR3: CASSYNTGGFPYNEQFF. CDR3 sequence (DNA): TGTGCCAGCAGCTATAATACAGGGGGCTTCCCCTACAATGAGCAGTTCTTC.

This chain joins TRBV5-4 and TRBJ2-1; 8 bases map to TRBD2. V was pared by 6 bases and J by 7 bases, with 15 bases of the junction left unmatched. The germline V gene encodes CDR1 SGHNT and CDR2 YYREEE (reference sequence). The CDR3 is 16 residues long. The CDR3 here is CASIRTGRESGNEQFF. CDR3 sequence (DNA): TGTGCCAGCATACGAACCGGGAGGGAGTCTGGAAATGAGCAGTTCTTC.

The V and J genes are TRBV4-1 and TRBJ2-5, with 8 bases that match TRBD1. With V trimmed by 0 bases and J by 5 bases, 8 bases remained unmatched. This CDR3 is 16 amino acids long. Germline loops: CDR1 MGHRA, CDR2 YSYEKL. Here the CDR3 DNA reads TGCGCCAGCAGCCAAGAGGAGCAGGGGGCGCGGGAGACCCAGTACTTC. It specifies CASSQEEQGARETQYF.

This clone was found once. This chain uses TRBV11-2 with TRBJ1-1, with 7 nucleotides matching TRBD1. Trimming at V came to 9 bases and at J to 5 bases, leaving 12 bases not matched to a gene. Germline V gene sequence: CDR1 SGHAT, CDR2 FQNNGV. CDR3 length: 14 residues. The CDR3 coding sequence is TGTGCCAGTCAACAGGGGCGAGGGGGAACTGAAGCTTTCTTT. Protein product: CASQQGRGGTEAFF.

The chain employs TRBV2 and TRBJ2-1; 9 bases are a match to TRBD1. The CDR3 sequence is 14 residues long. Trimming removed 8 bases from V and 3 bases from J; junction bases left unmatched: 5. The germline CDR1 and CDR2 sequences are SNHLY and FYNNEI. The CDR3 is CASHRQGVYNEQFF. CDR3 DNA: TGTGCCAGCCACCGACAGGGGGTCTACAATGAGCAGTTCTTC.

This chain uses TRBV5-1 with TRBJ1-1; 9 nucleotides match TRBD1. This CDR3 region has 14 residues. Trimming at V came to 2 bases and at J to 7 bases, leaving 6 bases not matched to a gene. The germline gives CDR1 SGHRS, CDR2 YFSETQ. The CDR3 loop is CASSFDRGLGEAFF. DNA for the CDR3: TGCGCCAGCAGCTTTGACAGGGGGTTAGGTGAAGCTTTCTTT.

J is TRBJ2-7 and V is TRBV7-6; perhaps TRBD1 as D (8 bases). From germline, CDR1 is SGHVS and CDR2 FNYEAQ. CDR3 length equals 15 residues. V lost 3 bases, J lost 4 bases, and 16 bases lay in between. CDR3 DNA sequence: TGTGCCAGCAGCTTCAGACAGGGGAGGGTGTACGAGCAGTACTTC. Translating gives CASSFRQGRVYEQYF.

The gene calls are TRBV10-3 and TRBJ2-6, with 10 bases matching TRBD2. Trimming at V came to 0 bases and at J to 2 bases, leaving 7 bases not matched to a gene. Germline CDR1 ENHRY, CDR2 SYGVKD. The CDR3 has 19 amino acids. For the CDR3, the DNA is TGTGCCATCAGTGAGTCTGGAGCGGGAGGGCGGGCTGGGGCCAACGTCCTGACTTTC. Protein: CAISESGAGGRAGANVLTF.

V is TRBV19 and J is TRBJ1-4, with 9 bases identical to TRBD1. Trimming cost V 5 bases and J 10 bases; bases outside gene matches: 14. The CDR3 covers 16 residues. Germline loops: CDR1 LNHDA, CDR2 SQIVND (reference sequence). This CDR3 is CASSPTGGQGSAKLFF. As DNA, the CDR3 is TGTGCCAGTAGTCCGACTGGGGGACAGGGATCGGCAAAACTGTTTTTT. Full variable domain (outside the CDR3, taken from reference TRBV19 and TRBJ1-4): DGGITQSPKYLFRKEGQNVTLSCEQNLNHDAMYWYRQDPGQGLRLIYYSQIVNDFQKGDIAEGYSVSREKKESFPLTVTSAQKNPTAFYLCASSPTGGQGSAKLFFGSGTQLSVL.

A remark on this clone: This sample also contains other DNA sequences that code for the same CDR3. CDR3 sequence (DNA): TGTGCCTGGAGCGAGGCCAGGCGTAACACCTTC. Its protein product is CAWSEARRNTF. The chain links TRBV30 to TRBJ1-2; D remains unclear. V shed 3 bases and J shed 12 bases, with 14 bases lying between them. Germline V lookup: CDR1 GTSNPN, CDR2 SVGIG (reference sequence). This CDR3 comprises 11 residues.

This chain connects TRBV7-9 to TRBJ2-2, with a tentative D call TRBD1 (8 bases). The CDR3 is made up of 16 amino acids. The V gene's germline CDR1 is SEHNR and CDR2 FQNEAQ (reference sequence). V was clipped by 4 bases and J by 2 bases, with 14 bases between them. The CDR3 spells CASSYRGGINTGELFF. In nucleotides, the CDR3 is TGTGCCAGCAGCTACAGGGGGGGAATTAACACCGGGGAGCTGTTTTTT.

The chain joins TRBV18 to TRBJ1-1; D gene ambiguous. Germline-derived CDR1 and CDR2 are KGHSH and LQKENI. V was cut by 5 bases and J by 1 base, with 8 bases left in between. CDR3 size: 13 residues. In nucleotides, the CDR3 is TGTGCCAGCTCAGGGGTTTCGAACACTGAAGCTTTCTTT. This gives the protein CASSGVSNTEAFF.